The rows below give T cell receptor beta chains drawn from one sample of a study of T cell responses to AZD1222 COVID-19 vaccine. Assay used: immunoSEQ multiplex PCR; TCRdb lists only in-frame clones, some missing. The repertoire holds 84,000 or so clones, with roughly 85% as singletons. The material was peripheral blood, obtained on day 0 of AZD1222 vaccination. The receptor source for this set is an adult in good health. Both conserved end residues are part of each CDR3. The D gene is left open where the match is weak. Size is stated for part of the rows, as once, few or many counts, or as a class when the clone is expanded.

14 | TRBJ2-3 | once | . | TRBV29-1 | TGCAGCGTTGAGGGGGGAACCCGCACAGATACGCAGTATTTT | CSVEGGTRTDTQYF
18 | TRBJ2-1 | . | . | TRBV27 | TGTGCCAGCAGTTTATTATATAGTGCAGGGTTATCATACAATGAGCAGTTCTTC | CASSLLYSAGLSYNEQFF
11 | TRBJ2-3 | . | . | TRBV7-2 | TGTGCCAGCACCCCATCCGATACGCAGTATTTT | CASTPSDTQYF
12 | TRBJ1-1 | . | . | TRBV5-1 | TGCGCCAGCAGCTTGAACGAGGGTGAAGCTTTCTTT | CASSLNEGEAFF
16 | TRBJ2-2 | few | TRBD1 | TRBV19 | TGTGCCAGTAGTCGAGGACAGGGGGCGGGAACCGGGGAGCTGTTTTTT | CASSRGQGAGTGELFF
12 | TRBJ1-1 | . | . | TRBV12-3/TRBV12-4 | TGTGCCAGCAGTTTATCGGGATTCAAAGCTTTCTTT | CASSLSGFKAFF
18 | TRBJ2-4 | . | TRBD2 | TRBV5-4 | TGTGCCAGCAGCCCCGGTTGGAGGGAGGGTATGGCCAAAAACATTCAGTACTTC | CASSPGWREGMAKNIQYF
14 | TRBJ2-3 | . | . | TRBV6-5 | TGTGCCAGCAAAGAGGGAGTCGTCACAGATACGCAGTATTTT | CASKEGVVTDTQYF
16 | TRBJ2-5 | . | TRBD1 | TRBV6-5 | TGTGCCAGCAGTTACGGGACAGGGGGACCATCGGGGACCCAGTACTTC | CASSYGTGGPSGTQYF
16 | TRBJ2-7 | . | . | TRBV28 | TGTGCCAGCAGCCCACCGGGGGGCGGTTCCCCCTACGAGCAGTACTTC | CASSPPGGGSPYEQYF
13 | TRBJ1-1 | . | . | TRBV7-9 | TGTGCCAGCAGCGCCCAGGAGAACACTGAAGCTTTCTTT | CASSAQENTEAFF
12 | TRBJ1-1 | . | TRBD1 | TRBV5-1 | TGCGCCAGCGGACAGGGGAACACTGAAGCTTTCTTT | CASGQGNTEAFF
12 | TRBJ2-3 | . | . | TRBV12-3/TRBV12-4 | TGTGCCAGCAGTGTCGGGGCCGAACTCAAGTATTTT | CASSVGAELKYF
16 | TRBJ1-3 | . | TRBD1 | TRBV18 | TGTGCCAGCTCGGTAGGACAGGGGATCTCTGGAAACACCATATATTTT | CASSVGQGISGNTIYF
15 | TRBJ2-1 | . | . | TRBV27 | TGTGCCAGCACCCCCACTAAGGATTGGATGGGTGAGCAGTTCTTC | CASTPTKDWMGEQFF
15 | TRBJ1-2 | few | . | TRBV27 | TGTGCCAGCAGTTCCCCCATTAGGGGGAAATATGGCTACACCTTC | CASSSPIRGKYGYTF
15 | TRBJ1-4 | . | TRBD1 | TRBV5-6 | TGTGCCAGCAGCGCCACGACAGGGGGGAATGAAAAACTGTTTTTT | CASSATTGGNEKLFF
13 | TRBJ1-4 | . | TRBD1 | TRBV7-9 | TGTGCCAGCAGCTCCCAGGGGGGTGAAAAACTGTTTTTT | CASSSQGGEKLFF
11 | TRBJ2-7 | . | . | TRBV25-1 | TGTGCCAGCAGTGGAGGGAGAGCACAGTACTTC | CASSGGRAQYF
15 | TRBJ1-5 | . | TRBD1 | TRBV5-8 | TGTGCCAGCAGCCGACCGGGACAGGGGTATCAGCCCCAGCATTTT | CASSRPGQGYQPQHF